The T cell receptor beta chain under discussion was sequenced for a study of T cells after posttransplantation cyclophosphamide. General study findings and limits: Recipient CMV seropositivity and CMV reactivation strongly tracked TRB clonality. Blood and skin or GI T cell repertoires showed limited TRB overlap. Donor-recipient repertoire similarity was low at 1-2 months, rising over year one.

A remark on this clone: The antigen is undetermined.

The method was immunoSEQ multiplex PCR; TCRdb's version includes in-frame clones alone and lacks a portion of them. The sample carries some 4,200 clones, about three quarters recorded once. Cyclophosphamide on days +3 and +4 followed busulfan-fludarabine conditioning and a marrow graft. CDR3 size: 17 residues. Germline CDR1 SQVTM, CDR2 ANQGSEA. V lost 3 bases and J 2 bases, leaving 21 bases between the germline ends. Sequenced here: PBMCs, sampled around 30 days after a stem cell transplant with posttransplant cyclophosphamide. The J gene is TRBJ2-3, the V gene TRBV29-1, with D possibly TRBD1 on 6 matching bases. This receptor was identified in a male patient in his fifties who received an allogeneic stem cell transplant from an unrelated donor, was CMV-positive, and had acute GVHD only. Some T cells may be graft donor cells. CDR3 sequence: CSVDGMTGRGITDTQYF. Here the CDR3 DNA reads TGCAGCGTTGACGGCATGACGGGCAGGGGAATCACAGATACGCAGTATTTT.